This paragraph covers one TCR beta chain sequence. Trimming removed 5 bases from V and 5 bases from J, with 15 bases in between. This CDR3 is built from 14 residues. The germline V gene encodes CDR1 SNHLY and CDR2 FYNNEI. Method: immunoSEQ multiplex PCR; TCRdb's copy keeps in-frame clones and lacks some. Among 540,000 or so clones listed, 70% to 80% were seen once. This entry belongs to a study of shared T cell receptors in the human thymus. The sample was also reused in another study, on human thymus T cells. That investigation notes: Surgeons resected thymus tissue during corrective heart surgery.

This sequence joins TRBV2 and TRBJ1-1; D is undetermined. The sequence came from a boy under two years old with a congenital heart defect. Sequenced: thymocytes. In DNA form, the CDR3 reads TGTGCCAGCAGTCTAAAGACAAGGCCTACTGAAGCTTTCTTT. Amino acids: CASSLKTRPTEAFF.